This T cell receptor beta chain derives from a study of blood T cells in healthy people across ages. This clonotype has a handful of counts. PCR was performed a second time for about 7 to 12 cycles using a sample-barcoded 5' primer and a J-beta primer mix. One entry per CDR3 protein, called by TCRdb with MiXCR from the 5' RACE reads. The sample has roughly 1,100,000 distinct CDR3 sequences, 20% to 25% seen once. Germline V gives CDR1 KGHSH, CDR2 LQKENI. Trimming took 2 bases from V and 1 from J, leaving 14 bases between them. The CDR3 spans 16 residues. These data also featured in a second study, about T cells of mothers and their children.

Source material: blood. The J gene is TRBJ1-1, the V gene TRBV18; D remains ambiguous. The sequence was obtained from a girl aged 2 to 10 in good health. The CDR3 bases are TGTGCCAGCTCACCAGAGGCCAGACGACCGAACACTGAAGCTTTCTTT. It codes for CASSPEARRPNTEAFF.